Listed here are 2 T cell receptor beta chains from one sample, sequenced in a study of shared clonotypes between healthy human individuals (dated by TCRdb to 2018 to 2021). Libraries were prepared through the immunoSEQ multiplex PCR assay. TCRdb carries this immuneACCESS record with in-frame sequences only. Its versions omit some clonotypes, under half of them owing to an unresolved V gene in the studies checked, with the rest unexplained. In all, the sample holds approximately 980,000 clones, and less than 85% of those were seen once. Together, the top ten hold about 1.5% of the sample. Specimen: memory CD4+ T cells sorted from blood. Sample cell subset or site, as interpreted from the label and publication: CD45RA-negative fraction. Every receptor here comes from a man aged 18 to 30 in good health.

This rearrangement joins TRBV5-1 to TRBJ2-5, with 10 bases that match TRBD1. The CDR3 runs 13 residues. Germline CDR1 SGHRS, CDR2 YFSETQ. Trimming at V came to 8 bases and at J to 5 bases, leaving 6 bases not matched to a gene. In DNA form, the CDR3 reads TGCGCCAGTGAGACAGGGGGCGGGGAGACCCAGTACTTC. This codes for CASETGGGETQYF.

The chain joins TRBV2 to TRBJ2-7; TRBD1 matches 8 bases. J gave up 4 bases and V 1 base, and 6 bases lay outside the gene matches. Germline V CDR1 and CDR2: SNHLY, FYNNEI. This CDR3 region has 15 residues. The CDR3 DNA follows: TGTGCCAGCAGTGAAGGCCAGGGGGCCGTATACGAGCAGTACTTC. Translating it yields CASSEGQGAVYEQYF.